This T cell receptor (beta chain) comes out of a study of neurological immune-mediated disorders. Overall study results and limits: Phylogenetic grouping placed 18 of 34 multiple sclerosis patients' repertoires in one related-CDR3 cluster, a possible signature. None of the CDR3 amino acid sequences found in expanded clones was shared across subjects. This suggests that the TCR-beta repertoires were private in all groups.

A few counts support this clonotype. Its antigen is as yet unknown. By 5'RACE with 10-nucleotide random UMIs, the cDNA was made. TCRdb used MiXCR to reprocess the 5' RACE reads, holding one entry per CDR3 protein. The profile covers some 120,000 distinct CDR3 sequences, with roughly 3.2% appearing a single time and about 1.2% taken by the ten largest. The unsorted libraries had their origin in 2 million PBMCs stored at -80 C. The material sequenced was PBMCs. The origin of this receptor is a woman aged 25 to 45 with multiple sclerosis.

The CDR3 here is CASSLAGIHAQETQYF. The DNA of the CDR3 is TGTGCCAGCAGCTTAGCGGGGATACACGCTCAAGAGACCCAGTACTTC. The J gene is TRBJ2-5, the V gene TRBV7-7; D gene uncertain. The V and J ends lost 0 bases and 2 bases respectively, with 13 bases between them. Germline V CDR1 and CDR2: SSHAT, FNYEAQ (reference sequence). The CDR3 totals 16 residues.